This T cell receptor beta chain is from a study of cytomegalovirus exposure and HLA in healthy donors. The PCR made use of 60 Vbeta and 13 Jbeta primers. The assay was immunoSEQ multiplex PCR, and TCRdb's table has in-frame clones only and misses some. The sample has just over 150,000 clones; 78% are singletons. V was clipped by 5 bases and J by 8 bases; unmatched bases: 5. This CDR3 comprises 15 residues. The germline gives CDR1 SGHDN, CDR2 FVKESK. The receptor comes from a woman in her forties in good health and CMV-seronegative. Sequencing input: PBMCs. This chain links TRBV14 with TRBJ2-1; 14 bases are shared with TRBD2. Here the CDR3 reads CASSKRLAGGHEQFF. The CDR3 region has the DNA TGTGCCAGCAGCAAAAGACTAGCGGGGGGGCATGAGCAGTTCTTC.